This T cell receptor beta chain was documented in a study of CD8+ T cells in alopecia areata. In this sample, this clone turned up a few times. cDNA reverse transcribed from extracted RNA served as the sequencing template. The repertoire was sequenced with immunoSEQ multiplex PCR; TCRdb's copy has only in-frame clones and lacks some. The table includes 190,000 or so clones, about 60% detected once. Treatment in this sample: oral pan-JAK inhibitor, 5-10 mg twice daily. The CDR3 length is 17 residues. After removal of 7 bases from V and 7 bases from J, the junction contained 16 bases not matched to a gene. Germline CDR1 and CDR2: MNHEY and SMNVEV (reference sequence).

The source was CD8+ T cells sorted from blood, collected at week 24, from a patient treated with tofacitinib. The source is a human donor with alopecia areata. The chain couples TRBV27 to TRBJ1-5, with 10 bases that match TRBD1. The CDR3 loop is CASKPGTGVAGNQPQHF. The CDR3 coding sequence is TGTGCCAGCAAGCCCGGGACAGGGGTTGCGGGTAACCAGCCCCAGCATTTT.